The 25 T cell receptor beta chains in this list originate from one sample, sequenced in a study of long-term antiretroviral therapy in people with HIV. The immunoSEQ assay was v3.0, run at survey level. Sequencing used immunoSEQ multiplex PCR; TCRdb keeps in-frame clones, though not all of them. The repertoire holds 20,000 to 25,000 clones, 79% seen once, with roughly 10% in the top ten. The sequences come from unsorted PBMCs, collected 4.1 years after starting antiretroviral therapy. These receptors originate from a woman between 35 and 50 years old with HIV.

This clone was detected a few times. The J gene is TRBJ1-2, the V gene TRBV6-5; TRBD1 might be the D (6 bases). V was trimmed by 6 bases and J by 7 bases, leaving 12 bases between them. The germline CDR1 and CDR2 sequences are MNHEY and SVGAGI. This CDR3 is 12 amino acids long. The CDR3 DNA reads as TGTGCCAGCAGGACAGGAGAGTCTGGCTACACCTTC. This encodes CASRTGESGYTF.

This rearrangement joins TRBV7-8 to TRBJ2-7; 11 bases align to TRBD2. Looked up from germline, CDR1 is SGHVS and CDR2 is FQNEAQ. V gave up 7 bases and J gave up 2 bases; unmatched junction bases: 7. The CDR3 is 15 amino acids. DNA for the CDR3: TGTGCCAGCACCGGGACTAGCGGAAAGACCTACGAGCAGTACTTC. Translation: CASTGTSGKTYEQYF. Full variable domain (outside the CDR3, taken from reference TRBV7-8 and TRBJ2-7): GAGVSQSPRYKVAKRGQDVALRCDPISGHVSLFWYQQALGQGPEFLTYFQNEAQLDKSGLPSDRFFAERPEGSVSTLKIQRTQQEDSAVYLCASTGTSGKTYEQYFGPGTRLTVT.

This sequence joins TRBV19 and TRBJ2-2; D unclear. V was shortened by 1 base and J by 1 base, with 1 base between the two germline ends. In germline, CDR1 is LNHDA, CDR2 SQIVND (reference sequence). This CDR3 spans 13 amino acids. The CDR3 loop is CASSIVNTGELFF. DNA for the CDR3: TGTGCCAGTAGTATAGTGAACACCGGGGAGCTGTTTTTT. Full variable domain (rest looked up from reference TRBV19 and TRBJ2-2): DGGITQSPKYLFRKEGQNVTLSCEQNLNHDAMYWYRQDPGQGLRLIYYSQIVNDFQKGDIAEGYSVSREKKESFPLTVTSAQKNPTAFYLCASSIVNTGELFFGEGSRLTVL.

The chain is built from TRBV2 and TRBJ2-5; D may be TRBD1 (5 bases). Trimming left V 8 bases short and J 5 bases short, with 12 bases between. CDR1 is SNHLY, CDR2 FYNNEI, per germline. CDR3 length: 12 residues. CDR3 residues: CASGARAETQYF. In nucleotides, the CDR3 is TGTGCCAGCGGGGCTAGGGCCGAGACCCAGTACTTC.

The chain has TRBV2 and TRBJ2-4, with D possibly being TRBD1 (6 bases). The V gene's germline CDR1 is SNHLY and CDR2 FYNNEI. Trimming cost V 8 bases and J 0 bases, with 8 bases left between them. CDR3 length: 13 amino acids. CDR3: CASAGVAKNIQYF. CDR3 coding DNA: TGTGCCAGCGCAGGGGTAGCCAAAAACATTCAGTACTTC.

Here the CDR3 DNA reads TGTGCCAGCAGCTTAGCGACACTTAGCACAGATACGCAGTATTTT. This translates into CASSLATLSTDTQYF. This rearrangement joins TRBV2 to TRBJ2-3, with D possibly matching TRBD2 (5 bases). The CDR3 runs to 15 residues. The ends were cut back, 6 bases at V and 0 bases at J, with 13 bases in the middle. Germline V gene sequence: CDR1 SNHLY, CDR2 FYNNEI.

V usage is TRBV11-2 and J usage is TRBJ2-5, with D hard to call. V lost 1 base, J lost 2 bases, and 11 bases lay in between. The CDR3 is 15 amino acids. Germline V gene data show CDR1 as SGHAT and CDR2 as FQNNGV. The DNA of the CDR3 is TGTGCCAGCAGCTTAGGCGACTCCAATCAAGAGACCCAGTACTTC. Translated: CASSLGDSNQETQYF.

This clone turned up a few times. This chain connects TRBV7-8 to TRBJ2-3; D unclear. V was clipped by 1 base and J by 0 bases, with 8 bases between them. The CDR3 runs to 15 residues. Looked up from germline, CDR1 is SGHVS and CDR2 is FQNEAQ. CDR3 bases: TGTGCCAGCAGCTTAGTTACACAGAGCACAGATACGCAGTATTTT. This gives the protein CASSLVTQSTDTQYF.

The chain has TRBV28 and TRBJ1-1, with a possible D match to TRBD1 (5 bases). V shed 6 bases and J shed 0 bases, with 17 bases lying between them. The CDR3 loop spans 16 amino acids. The germline V gene encodes CDR1 MDHEN and CDR2 SYDVKM. CDR3 sequence reads: CASRARTTAMNTEAFF. CDR3 DNA sequence: TGTGCCAGCAGGGCAAGGACAACTGCCATGAACACTGAAGCTTTCTTT.

CDR3 nucleotide sequence: TGTGCCAGCAGCTTAGAAGATAGTGTCAGGGGCTGGAAGACTGAAGCTTTCTTT. This gives the protein CASSLEDSVRGWKTEAFF. The chain has TRBV7-8 and TRBJ1-1, with D possibly TRBD1 on 6 matching bases. Germline loops: CDR1 SGHVS, CDR2 FQNEAQ. Trimming pared 1 base from V and 5 bases from J, leaving 23 bases between. This CDR3 region has 18 residues.

The chain joins TRBV7-8 to TRBJ2-2; TRBD1 might be the D (5 bases). Germline CDR1 is SGHVS and CDR2 is FQNEAQ. V was pared by 5 bases and J by 7 bases, with 11 bases between. The CDR3 runs 13 residues. CDR3 in amino acids: CASSARGIGELFF. In DNA, the CDR3 is TGTGCCAGCAGCGCTAGGGGAATCGGGGAGCTGTTTTTT. Using reference TRBV7-8 and TRBJ2-2 for the parts outside the CDR3, the full variable domain is GAGVSQSPRYKVAKRGQDVALRCDPISGHVSLFWYQQALGQGPEFLTYFQNEAQLDKSGLPSDRFFAERPEGSVSTLKIQRTQQEDSAVYLCASSARGIGELFFGEGSRLTVL.

V usage is TRBV2 and J usage is TRBJ1-2, with TRBD1 matching 7 bases. Germline loops: CDR1 SNHLY, CDR2 FYNNEI. J lost 5 bases, V lost 4 bases, and 10 bases had no gene match. The CDR3 is 15 amino acids. CDR3 residues: CASSVTGARDYGYTF. The CDR3 DNA sequence: TGTGCCAGCAGTGTCACAGGGGCCAGAGATTATGGCTACACCTTC.

This chain joins TRBV7-6 and TRBJ1-1; D unclear. The CDR3 has 15 amino acids. CDR1 is SGHVS, CDR2 FNYEAQ, per germline. V shed 1 base and J shed 0 bases, with 9 bases lying between them. The CDR3 DNA follows: TGTGCCAGCAGCTTAGTTGGGATCCTGAACACTGAAGCTTTCTTT. Translating it yields CASSLVGILNTEAFF.

The V gene is TRBV5-4, the J gene TRBJ2-5; D is unresolved. The germline V gene encodes CDR1 SGHNT and CDR2 YYREEE (reference sequence). The CDR3 covers 11 residues. The V gene lost 3 bases and the J gene lost 11 bases, with 11 bases spanning the gap. The DNA of the CDR3 is TGTGCCAGCAGCTCGAAAGGGATGCAGTACTTC. It encodes CASSSKGMQYF.

The chain joins TRBV9 to TRBJ1-1; D not certain. Per the germline V gene, CDR1 is SGDLS and CDR2 is YYNGEE. V lost 3 bases and J lost 0, with 6 bases in between. The CDR3 totals 13 residues. This CDR3 is CASSETVNTEAFF. The DNA for the CDR3 is TGTGCCAGCAGCGAAACAGTGAACACTGAAGCTTTCTTT.

The chain employs TRBV30 and TRBJ1-5; 8 bases fit TRBD1. Germline V gene sequence: CDR1 GTSNPN, CDR2 SVGIG (reference sequence). This CDR3 is 14 amino acids long. V shed 0 bases, J shed 7 bases, and the junction held 5 bases outside the gene matches. The CDR3 spells CAWSVLDREQPQHF. For the CDR3, the DNA is TGTGCCTGGAGTGTACTGGACAGGGAACAGCCCCAGCATTTT.

This clone was recorded a few times. The genes are TRBV30 and TRBJ1-4; D is uncertain. This CDR3 has 13 amino acids. Trimming stripped 3 bases from V and 3 bases from J, with 8 bases between. Germline V gene lookup returns CDR1 GTSNPN and CDR2 SVGIG (reference sequence). The CDR3 sequence: CAWRPSSNEKLFF. CDR3 sequence (DNA): TGTGCCTGGAGGCCGAGTTCTAATGAAAAACTGTTTTTT.

This chain's CDR3 is CASSNRLTNEQFF. The DNA for the CDR3 is TGTGCCAGCAGCAATCGACTTACCAATGAGCAGTTCTTC. The chain links TRBV11-2 to TRBJ2-1; D gene unclear. Looked up from germline, CDR1 is SGHAT and CDR2 is FQNNGV. This CDR3 contains 13 residues. V dropped 5 bases and J dropped 6 bases, with 11 bases sitting between them.

This sequence joins TRBV5-1 and TRBJ2-3, with D possibly matching TRBD1 (7 bases). The CDR3 spans 14 residues. Germline V gene lookup returns CDR1 SGHRS and CDR2 YFSETQ. The ends were cut back, 6 bases at V and 0 bases at J, with 11 bases in the middle. CDR3 sequence reads: CASMEGQSTDTQYF. CDR3 coding DNA: TGCGCCAGCATGGAGGGACAGAGCACAGATACGCAGTATTTT.

The gene calls are TRBV15 and TRBJ2-6; no clear D. The germline gives CDR1 LNHNV, CDR2 YYDKDF (reference sequence). The V end lost 3 bases, the J end lost 1 base, and 7 bases lay between the germline ends. There are 15 residues in the CDR3. The CDR3 sequence: CATSRALSGANVLTF. DNA of the CDR3: TGTGCCACCAGCAGGGCTCTGTCTGGGGCCAACGTCCTGACTTTC. The entire variable domain, with the rest obtained from reference TRBV15 and TRBJ2-6, is as follows: DAMVIQNPRYQVTQFGKPVTLSCSQTLNHNVMYWYQQKSSQAPKLLFHYYDKDFNNEADTPDNFQSRRPNTSFCFLDIRSPGLGDTAMYLCATSRALSGANVLTFGAGSRLTVL.

This clone has just one count. V gene TRBV27 combines with J gene TRBJ2-5; TRBD1 is a possible D gene (7 bases). In germline, CDR1 is MNHEY, CDR2 SMNVEV (reference sequence). Trimming cost V 6 bases and J 5 bases, with 16 bases left between them. The CDR3 covers 14 residues. The CDR3 loop reads CASSRKTGRETQYF. CDR3 nucleotide sequence: TGTGCCAGCAGCCGGAAGACAGGGAGGGAGACCCAGTACTTC.

The rearrangement joins TRBV5-4 to TRBJ2-7, with 8 positions matching TRBD2. The V and J ends lost 4 bases and 3 bases, in that order; junction bases with no gene match: 3. The length of the CDR3 is 13 residues. Germline V CDR1 and CDR2: SGHNT, YYREEE (reference sequence). The DNA for the CDR3 is TGTGCCAGCAGCCAGAGCGGGAGCTACGAGCAGTACTTC. This encodes CASSQSGSYEQYF. The full variable domain, with the rest looked up from reference TRBV5-4 and TRBJ2-7, is ETGVTQSPTHLIKTRGQQVTLRCSSQSGHNTVSWYQQALGQGPQFIFQYYREEENGRGNFPPRFSGLQFPNYSSELNVNALELDDSALYLCASSQSGSYEQYFGPGTRLTVT.

This clone was recorded a few times. This sequence joins TRBV21-1 and TRBJ1-2. TRBV21-1 is flagged as a pseudogene. The CDR3 is 14 amino acids. The CDR3 region is CASSPSPSSYGYTF. The CDR3 region has the DNA TGTGCCAGCAGCCCCAGCCCGAGCAGCTATGGCTACACCTTC.

This clone was found once. V is TRBV5-1 and J is TRBJ2-3; no clear D gene. The CDR3 has 11 residues. The V gene's germline CDR1 is SGHRS and CDR2 YFSETQ. Trimming removed 2 bases at V and 5 bases at J, with 3 bases between. In DNA, the CDR3 is TGCGCCAGCAGCTTTAAAGATACGCAGTATTTT. Encoded protein: CASSFKDTQYF.

V and J are TRBV19 and TRBJ1-3; no reliable D call. V shed 1 base and J shed 0 bases, with 4 bases lying between them. The CDR3 sequence is 14 residues long. Germline CDR1 is LNHDA and CDR2 is SQIVND (reference sequence). The CDR3 reads CASSIAHSGNTIYF. CDR3 in DNA: TGTGCCAGTAGTATAGCCCACTCTGGAAACACCATATATTTT.